This T cell receptor beta chain originates from a study of blood T cell repertoires in COVID-19. Methods used by the authors: Amplified reference gene primers provided the basis for estimating nucleated cell counts. Using immunoSEQ multiplex PCR, the repertoire was profiled, and TCRdb retains in-frame clones only, with some absent. V, J and clone size are taken as reported in that table, and D and trimming were inferred from the DNA itself. The repertoire consists of tens of thousands of clones, with roughly 80% occurring once and the leading ten covering less than 4.5%. The CDR3 is made up of 16 amino acids. Per germline, CDR1 LGHDT and CDR2 YNNKEL (reference sequence). Trimming removed 6 bases at V and 3 bases at J, with 20 bases between.

The material sequenced was PBMCs or T cells enriched from blood (not recorded which). The V call is TRBV3-1 (or the pseudogene TRBV3-2), the J call TRBJ1-1, with D possibly being TRBD1 (6 bases). The source is a woman in her thirties or forties with acute COVID-19. The CDR3: CASSMIYRAGDTEAFF. The DNA of the CDR3 is TGTGCCAGCAGTATGATATACAGGGCGGGGGACACTGAAGCTTTCTTT.